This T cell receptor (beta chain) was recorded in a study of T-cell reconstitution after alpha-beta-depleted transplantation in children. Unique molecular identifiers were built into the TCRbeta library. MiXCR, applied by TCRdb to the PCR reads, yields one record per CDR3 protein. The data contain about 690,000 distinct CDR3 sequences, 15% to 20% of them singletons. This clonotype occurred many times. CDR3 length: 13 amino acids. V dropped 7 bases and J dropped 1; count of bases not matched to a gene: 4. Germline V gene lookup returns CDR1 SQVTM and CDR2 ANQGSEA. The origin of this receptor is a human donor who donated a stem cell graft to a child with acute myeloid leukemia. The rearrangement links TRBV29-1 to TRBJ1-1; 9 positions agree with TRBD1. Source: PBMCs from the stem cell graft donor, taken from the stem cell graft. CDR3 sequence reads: CSAATGGNTEAFF. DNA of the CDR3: TGCAGCGCCGCGACAGGGGGGAACACTGAAGCTTTCTTT.